One sample yielded the 27 T cell receptor beta chains listed below, sequenced in a study of regulatory T cells in long-lasting Graves disease. The time point was: newly diagnosed GD, antithyroid drugs for less than 3 months. PBMC RNA was the source of the TCR library. CDR3-region Arm-PCR and iRepertoire HTBI primers produced the TCR beta libraries. Via MiXCR, TCRdb re-called the multiplex PCR reads, giving one row per CDR3 protein. Of roughly 510,000 distinct CDR3 sequences in the sample, about 16% are singletons; the top ten hold 9.5% to 15%. The same sample was also used in a study of T cells in Graves' hyperthyroidism and ophthalmopathy.

The sequencing here drew on peripheral blood mononuclear cells (PBMCs), taken at new diagnosis, from a patient treated with antithyroid drugs. The receptor set was obtained from a man between 18 and 29 years old with Graves disease.

This clonotype was found many times. The rearrangement links TRBV6-5 to TRBJ1-1; possible D gene TRBD1, 6 bases. The length of the CDR3 is 16 residues. Germline loops: CDR1 MNHEY, CDR2 SVGAGI. The V end was cut by 0 bases, the J end by 4 bases, with 15 bases between. The CDR3 DNA reads TGTGCCAGCAGTTACTCATCCGGGGGGCTAGGCACTGAAGCTTTCTTT. This gives the protein CASSYSSGGLGTEAFF.

This clonotype has only a few counts. The chain joins TRBV19 to TRBJ2-1; tentative D call: TRBD1 (6 bases). The CDR3 contains 14 residues. Germline V gene sequence: CDR1 LNHDA, CDR2 SQIVND (reference sequence). Trimming pared 5 bases from V and 2 bases from J, leaving 10 bases between. CDR3 in amino acids: CASSFRDTYNEQFF. CDR3 coding DNA: TGTGCCAGTAGTTTCCGGGACACCTACAATGAGCAGTTCTTC.

The chain employs TRBV29-1 and TRBJ2-7, with 7 bases that match TRBD2. This CDR3 region has 13 residues. V shed 4 bases and J 3 bases; nucleotides not matched to a gene: 6. Germline CDR1 is SQVTM and CDR2 is ANQGSEA. As DNA, the CDR3 is TGCAGCGTTGCGCTAGCGGATATCTACGAGCAGTACTTC. Translated: CSVALADIYEQYF.

This sequence joins TRBV20-1 and TRBJ1-2; D gene unclear. CDR1 DFQATT and CDR2 SNEGSKA come from the germline V gene (reference sequence). V lost 6 bases to trimming and J lost 2 bases, with 19 bases between them. The CDR3 spans 15 residues. CDR3: CSAPIGRALNYGYTF. The CDR3 DNA sequence: TGCAGTGCGCCTATAGGGCGGGCACTGAACTATGGCTACACCTTC.

This clonotype was seen a few times. This sequence joins TRBV30 and TRBJ1-2; maybe TRBD1 (6 bases). Germline V CDR1 and CDR2: GTSNPN, SVGIG (reference sequence). CDR3 length equals 16 residues. The V and J ends lost 6 bases and 8 bases respectively, with 28 bases between them. CDR3 protein: CACSGGQSQSEGGYTF. CDR3 DNA sequence: TGTGCCTGCTCCGGAGGACAGTCCCAATCCGAGGGGGGCTACACCTTC.

The genes are TRBV19 and TRBJ1-6; D is undetermined. The CDR3 has 15 amino acids. V was clipped by 6 bases and J by 9 bases, with 18 bases between them. Germline V gene data show CDR1 as LNHDA and CDR2 as SQIVND (reference sequence). CDR3: CASSRSASSLSPLHF. CDR3 in DNA: TGTGCCAGTAGCCGATCGGCCTCCTCCCTTTCACCCCTCCACTTT.

The chain is built from TRBV5-1 and TRBJ1-2; D is unresolved. V lost 4 bases and J 8 bases, leaving 12 bases between the germline ends. Per the germline V gene, CDR1 is SGHRS and CDR2 is YFSETQ. CDR3 length equals 12 residues. The CDR3 here is CASSQGRKGYTF. Here the CDR3 DNA reads TGCGCCAGCAGCCAAGGACGGAAAGGCTACACCTTC.

The sample holds many counts of this clonotype. The chain has TRBV11-2 and TRBJ2-3, with D perhaps given as TRBD1 or TRBD2 (6 bases each). Germline values: CDR1 SGHAT, CDR2 FQNNGV. V was pared by 6 bases and J by 6 bases, with 22 bases between. This CDR3 is built from 16 residues. CDR3 amino acids: CASRSGSGALVDTQYF. The CDR3 region has the DNA TGTGCCAGCAGATCAGGGTCGGGGGCGTTAGTCGATACGCAGTATTTT.

This clonotype was picked up a small number of times. V and J are TRBV12-3 or TRBV12-4 and TRBJ1-2; TRBD1 matches 11 bases. The CDR3 covers 14 residues. Unmatched junction bases numbered 3, after V lost 3 bases and J lost 6 bases. CDR3 amino acids: CASSFGQGADGYTF. In DNA, the CDR3 is TGTGCCAGCAGTTTCGGACAGGGGGCTGATGGCTACACCTTC.

This clonotype was counted between two and nine times. J is TRBJ1-3 and V is TRBV11-2, with 11 bases aligning to TRBD1. This CDR3 region has 17 residues. Germline values: CDR1 SGHAT, CDR2 FQNNGV. V trimming: 5 bases; J trimming: 2 bases; junction bases outside the gene matches: 8. Here the CDR3 DNA reads TGTGCCAGCAGCGCCAGGACAGGGGGCGAAACTGGAAACACCATATATTTT. Translated, it gives CASSARTGGETGNTIYF.

This clonotype was counted at least ten times. The chain uses TRBV6-2 or TRBV6-3 and TRBJ2-1; 9 positions agree with TRBD2. The J segment lost 6 bases and the V segment lost 8 bases, leaving 5 bases of the junction unmatched. Germline V lookup: CDR1 MNHEY, CDR2 SVGEGT. This CDR3 comprises 13 residues. DNA of the CDR3: TGTGCCAGCGTAGCGGGAGTGGGCAATGAGCAGTTCTTC. This codes for CASVAGVGNEQFF.

The sample holds a few counts of this clonotype. A much more abundant neighbour one base away suggests this may be a read error. The genes are TRBV28 and TRBJ2-1; TRBD1 matches 7 bases. V gave up 9 bases and J gave up 9 bases; unmatched junction bases: 14. CDR1 and CDR2 (germline): MDHEN, SYDVKM. The CDR3 length is 14 residues. The CDR3 spells CASGDRDRLSEQFF. The CDR3 DNA reads TGTGCCAGTGGAGACAGGGATCGGTTAAGTGAGCAGTTCTTC.

This clonotype was seen a handful of times. A much bigger clone sits one base away, suggesting this may be a read error. The chain has TRBV27 and TRBJ2-1, with 9 bases matching TRBD2. J lost 6 bases, V lost 11 bases, and 11 bases had no gene match. There are 14 residues in the CDR3. Germline CDR1 MNHEY, CDR2 SMNVEV (reference sequence). The CDR3, as DNA: TGTGCCTGCACCCCCCCTAGCGGGATCAATGAGCAGTTCTTC. It codes for CACTPPSGINEQFF.

This clonotype was seen ten or more times. CDR3 nucleotides: TGTGCCAGCAGTTTTCGCGGACTAGCGGGAGACCCGTACTTC. This gives the protein CASSFRGLAGDPYF. The chain uses TRBV28 and TRBJ2-7, with 13 bases that match TRBD2. The CDR3 spans 14 residues. CDR1 is MDHEN and CDR2 is SYDVKM in the germline V gene. J gave up 12 bases and V 3 bases, and 8 bases lay outside the gene matches.

CDR3 in amino acids: CASSLGGDYKYNEQFF. The CDR3 DNA sequence: TGCGCCAGCAGCTTGGGGGGGGACTACAAATACAATGAGCAGTTCTTC. The chain links TRBV5-1 to TRBJ2-1; 7 nucleotides agree with TRBD2. CDR3 length: 16 amino acids. Germline V gene data show CDR1 as SGHRS and CDR2 as YFSETQ. The J segment lost 4 bases and the V segment lost 0 bases, leaving 7 bases of the junction unmatched.

This clonotype was seen a handful of times. This chain joins TRBV20-1 and TRBJ2-5, with D perhaps TRBD1 or TRBD2 (6 bases each). The germline V gene has CDR1 DFQATT and CDR2 SNEGSKA (reference sequence). The CDR3 loop spans 14 amino acids. Trimming took 0 bases from V and 5 from J, leaving 13 bases between them. As DNA, the CDR3 is TGCAGTGCTAGAGATTCTACAGGGAGGGAGACCCAGTACTTC. Translated: CSARDSTGRETQYF.

This clonotype has a count of ten or more. The chain combines TRBV7-8 with TRBJ2-3, with D possibly being TRBD2 (7 bases). This CDR3 is built from 14 residues. Germline CDR1 is SGHVS and CDR2 is FQNEAQ. V shed 0 bases and J shed 6 bases, with 10 bases lying between them. The chain's CDR3 is CASSLAAGADTQYF. The CDR3 DNA is TGTGCCAGCAGCTTAGCTGCGGGGGCGGATACGCAGTATTTT.

J is TRBJ1-2 and V is TRBV10-2; no clear D gene. The CDR3 covers 14 residues. Germline CDR1 WSHSY, CDR2 SAAADI. Between the trimmed V and J ends, which lost 8 bases and 5 bases, there was a span of 18 bases. Here the CDR3 reads CASAQDWSLYGYTF. The CDR3 DNA reads TGCGCCAGCGCTCAGGACTGGTCTTTATATGGCTACACCTTC.

This clonotype was counted ten times or more. The chain joins TRBV20-1 to TRBJ2-7, with 12 bases lining up with TRBD2. V dropped 1 base and J dropped 4; count of bases not matched to a gene: 14. CDR1 and CDR2 (germline): DFQATT, SNEGSKA (reference sequence). This CDR3 spans 18 amino acids. The CDR3 region has the DNA TGCAGTGCTAGAGTAAGGCCTAGCGGGAGGGCCGTGGAATACGAGCAGTACTTC. This codes for CSARVRPSGRAVEYEQYF.

This clonotype was counted many times. This sequence joins TRBV5-4 and TRBJ1-2, with D uncertain. The V gene's germline CDR1 is SGHNT and CDR2 YYREEE (reference sequence). V was pared by 3 bases and J by 5 bases, with 8 bases between. CDR3 length equals 12 residues. CDR3 DNA: TGTGCCAGCAGCTCGACACGATATGGCTACACCTTC. Translation: CASSSTRYGYTF.

J is TRBJ2-5 and V is TRBV24-1; TRBD2 agrees at 12 bases. CDR1 and CDR2 (germline): KGHDR, SFDVKD. The CDR3 is made up of 15 amino acids. J gave up 1 base and V 6 bases, and 2 bases lay outside the gene matches. The CDR3 DNA is TGTGCCACCAGTTCGGGACTAGCGGGCCAAGAGACCCAGTACTTC. This encodes CATSSGLAGQETQYF.

V is TRBV7-9 and J is TRBJ1-1; the D is unclear. The length of the CDR3 is 16 residues. V shed 5 bases and J shed 6 bases, with 22 bases lying between them. Germline CDR1 is SEHNR and CDR2 is FQNEAQ (reference sequence). The CDR3, as DNA: TGTGCCAGCAGCGGAAAAAACGTCGTAAGGGCCGCTGAAGCTTTCTTT. It codes for CASSGKNVVRAAEAFF.

This clonotype occurred many times. The chain is built from TRBV7-2 and TRBJ2-7; tentatively, D is TRBD2 (6 bases). Trimming stripped 5 bases from V and 7 bases from J, with 12 bases between. There are 12 residues in the CDR3. From germline, CDR1 is SGHTA and CDR2 FQGNSA. CDR3 in DNA: TGTGCCAGCAGCGCGACTAGAGGTGAGCAGTACTTC. It specifies CASSATRGEQYF.

This rearrangement joins TRBV5-4 to TRBJ2-5; D is perhaps TRBD1 (6 bases). Germline values: CDR1 SGHNT, CDR2 YYREEE (reference sequence). The CDR3 is 16 residues long. V lost 3 bases to trimming and J lost 2 bases, with 17 bases between them. In nucleotides, the CDR3 is TGTGCCAGCAGCTCCGCGTTCCAGGGGCTACAAGAGACCCAGTACTTC. It encodes CASSSAFQGLQETQYF.

In this sample, this clonotype turned up many times. This sequence joins TRBV28 and TRBJ2-1; D may be TRBD1 or TRBD2 (5 bases each). The V end was cut by 10 bases, the J end by 2 bases, with 15 bases between. Germline-derived CDR1 and CDR2 are MDHEN and SYDVKM. The CDR3 sequence is 14 residues long. CDR3 region: CATSRDAAYNEQFF. CDR3 sequence (DNA): TGTGCCACCTCCCGGGACGCCGCCTACAATGAGCAGTTCTTC.

There are many counts of this clonotype. The chain recombines TRBV5-1 with TRBJ1-1; D unresolved. Germline CDR1 SGHRS, CDR2 YFSETQ. The V gene lost 0 bases and the J gene lost 1 base, with 10 bases spanning the gap. The CDR3 runs to 15 residues. The CDR3 nucleotides read TGCGCCAGCAGCTTGGGGCCGGGAGCGAACACTGAAGCTTTCTTT. It encodes CASSLGPGANTEAFF.

V and J are TRBV5-1 and TRBJ2-7, with TRBD1 matching over 7 bases. The V segment lost 4 bases and the J segment 0 bases; nucleotides outside the gene matches: 7. CDR1 and CDR2 (germline): SGHRS, YFSETQ. This CDR3 region has 15 residues. The CDR3 protein is CASSGRRDSSYEQYF. CDR3 DNA: TGCGCCAGCAGCGGTCGACGGGACAGCTCCTACGAGCAGTACTTC.